These T cell receptor beta chains were read from a single sample in a study of Graves' ophthalmopathy and Graves' hyperthyroidism. One entry per CDR3 protein, called by TCRdb with MiXCR from the multiplex PCR reads. The table has roughly 230,000 distinct CDR3 sequences, roughly a fifth seen once. The sequencing input was peripheral blood. Every receptor here comes from a woman aged 45-59 years with Graves' ophthalmopathy. CDR3s include the opening cysteine and the closing phenylalanine or tryptophan. A D gene is named only where the DNA matches it firmly. A clone size is listed for some rows: how often the clone was seen (once, few, many), or a class if it is expanded.

TRBV6-1	TRBJ2-5	TRBD2	-	CANGPSGRMETQYF	TGTGCCAACGGCCCTAGCGGGAGGATGGAGACCCAGTACTTC
TRBV2	TRBJ2-5	-	-	CASSGIGETQYF	TGTGCCAGCAGCGGAATTGGGGAGACCCAGTACTTC
TRBV20-1	TRBJ1-1	TRBD1	many	CSARDPPGGYTEAFF	TGCAGTGCTAGAGACCCTCCAGGGGGTTACACTGAAGCTTTCTTT
TRBV5-1	TRBJ1-2	-	many	CASSFAGDYGYTF	TGCGCCAGCAGCTTCGCGGGGGATTATGGCTACACCTTC
TRBV7-2	TRBJ2-6	-	many	CASSLAPGSSGANVLTF	TGTGCCAGCAGCTTAGCGCCCGGGTCCTCTGGGGCCAACGTCCTGACTTTC
TRBV6-1	TRBJ1-1	-	many	CASSENVGGINTEAFF	TGTGCCAGCAGTGAAAATGTGGGGGGCATCAACACTGAAGCTTTCTTT
TRBV6-5	TRBJ2-2	-	few	CASSYRVPDTGELFF	TGTGCCAGCAGTTACCGAGTACCGGACACCGGGGAGCTGTTTTTT
TRBV27	TRBJ1-2	-	many	CASFGGDGYTF	TGTGCCAGCTTCGGGGGTGATGGCTACACCTTC
TRBV5-1	TRBJ1-2	-	many	CASSLGRGYGYTF	TGCGCCAGCAGCTTGGGCAGGGGCTATGGCTACACCTTC
TRBV10-1	TRBJ2-7	-	-	CASSDLGRPEQYF	TGCGCCAGCAGTGATTTAGGCAGACCGGAGCAGTACTTC
TRBV11-2	TRBJ1-2	TRBD1	many	CASSAGTGTQGGYTF	TGTGCCAGCAGCGCTGGGACAGGGACTCAAGGTGGCTACACCTTC
TRBV14	TRBJ2-2	-	-	CASSQTGRGAGELFF	TGTGCCAGCAGCCAAACGGGGCGCGGGGCCGGGGAGCTGTTTTTT
TRBV6-1	TRBJ1-6	TRBD1	many	CASSDGQGGSPLHF	TGTGCCAGCAGTGACGGACAGGGGGGGTCACCCCTCCACTTT
TRBV12-3/TRBV12-4	TRBJ2-7	-	many	CASSLFGRTSYEQYF	TGTGCCAGCAGTTTATTTGGACGCACCTCCTACGAGCAGTACTTC
TRBV11-2	TRBJ2-5	-	-	CASSSPTPLATETQYF	TGTGCCAGCAGCTCCCCCACCCCCCTAGCGACAGAGACCCAGTACTTC
TRBV6-5	TRBJ2-6	-	many	CASRAGPSGANVLTF	TGTGCCAGCAGGGCGGGCCCCTCTGGGGCCAACGTCCTGACTTTC
TRBV30	TRBJ1-6	-	-	CAWSATMGWGRGSPLHF	TGTGCCTGGAGCGCTACGATGGGGTGGGGCAGGGGTTCACCCCTCCACTTT
TRBV6-5	TRBJ2-5	TRBD2	many	CASLGGALGGETQYF	TGTGCCAGCTTAGGCGGGGCACTGGGGGGGGAGACCCAGTACTTC
TRBV6-1	TRBJ1-5	-	once	CASGTLRDKARPQHF	TGTGCCAGCGGAACTCTCCGGGACAAGGCCCGGCCCCAGCATTTT
TRBV6-5	TRBJ2-5	-	many	CAIQRSSKETQYF	TGTGCCATCCAGCGGAGTTCTAAGGAGACCCAGTACTTC
TRBV27	TRBJ1-2	-	many	CASSLSIRGSYTF	TGTGCCAGCAGTTTATCGATTCGGGGTAGCTACACCTTC
TRBV12-3/TRBV12-4	TRBJ1-1	-	once	CASSLAEDLGAEAFF	TGTGCCAGCAGTTTAGCGGAAGACCTCGGGGCTGAAGCTTTCTTT
TRBV20-1	TRBJ1-5	TRBD1	many	CSARGNRGAQPQHF	TGCAGTGCTCGAGGCAACAGGGGTGCTCAGCCCCAGCATTTT
TRBV9	TRBJ2-2	-	few	CASSVYGGELFF	TGTGCCAGCAGCGTTTATGGCGGGGAGCTGTTTTTT
TRBV30	TRBJ2-7	-	many	CAWSVRDEQYF	TGTGCCTGGAGTGTAAGGGACGAGCAGTACTTC
TRBV30	TRBJ2-7	-	many	CAWMVWGSHEQYF	TGTGCCTGGATGGTATGGGGGTCCCACGAGCAGTACTTC
TRBV5-1	TRBJ1-2	-	few	CASSSQGTNGYTF	TGCGCCAGCAGCTCGCAGGGGACAAATGGCTACACCTTC
TRBV12-3/TRBV12-4	TRBJ1-1	TRBD1	few	CASSLGQNEAFF	TGTGCCAGCAGTTTGGGACAGAATGAAGCTTTCTTT
TRBV12-5	TRBJ1-2	-	-	CASGLAIHSHGYTF	TGTGCTAGTGGTTTGGCAATCCACAGTCATGGCTACACCTTC
TRBV7-2	TRBJ2-7	TRBD2	-	CASSPAPGDSGTYEQYF	TGTGCCAGCAGCCCAGCGCCCGGTGATAGCGGGACCTACGAGCAGTACTTC
TRBV27	TRBJ2-2	-	-	CASSSVPGELFF	TGTGCCAGCAGTTCGGTACCCGGGGAGCTGTTTTTT
TRBV27	TRBJ2-7	-	many	CASSSPTTGTYEQYF	TGTGCCAGCAGTTCGCCAACGACAGGTACCTACGAGCAGTACTTC
TRBV15	TRBJ1-5	-	many	CATSRDQQPQHF	TGTGCCACCAGCAGAGATCAGCAGCCCCAGCATTTT
TRBV12-3/TRBV12-4	TRBJ1-2	-	many	CASSLAGGAYGYTF	TGTGCCAGCAGTTTAGCGGGGGGCGCTTATGGCTACACCTTC
TRBV6-1	TRBJ1-5	-	-	CASSAHQGPTTGPQHF	TGTGCCAGCAGTGCACACCAGGGACCGACGACCGGACCCCAGCATTTT
TRBV27	TRBJ1-5	TRBD1	many	CASKPGQGGQPQHF	TGTGCCAGCAAGCCGGGACAGGGTGGCCAGCCCCAGCATTTT
TRBV12-3/TRBV12-4	TRBJ1-5	-	many	CATSVAGDQPQHF	TGTGCCACTTCGGTCGCGGGGGATCAGCCCCAGCATTTT
TRBV5-1	TRBJ2-6	TRBD1	-	CASSLTSTGVKANVLTF	TGCGCCAGCAGCTTGACCTCAACAGGGGTAAAGGCCAACGTCCTGACTTTC
TRBV19	TRBJ2-4	-	-	CASSIGGENIQYF	TGTGCCAGTAGTATAGGGGGGGAAAACATTCAGTACTTC
TRBV12-3/TRBV12-4	TRBJ1-1	-	-	CASSFRGVRTEAFF	TGTGCCAGCAGTTTCCGGGGAGTACGGACTGAAGCTTTCTTT
TRBV30	TRBJ2-7	-	many	CAWSVLTSSEQYF	TGTGCCTGGAGTGTTCTTACGTCCAGCGAGCAGTACTTC
TRBV20-1	TRBJ2-5	-	many	CSATRAPFPTQYF	TGCAGTGCTACCCGAGCTCCATTCCCGACCCAGTACTTC
TRBV7-2	TRBJ2-5	-	many	CASGLGLAKTQYF	TGTGCCAGCGGCTTAGGTCTAGCGAAGACCCAGTACTTC
TRBV3-1	TRBJ2-7	TRBD2	few	CASSQAGLAYEQYF	TGTGCCAGCAGCCAAGCGGGACTAGCCTACGAGCAGTACTTC
TRBV10-3	TRBJ1-1	-	many	CAISERRSPFMNTEAFF	TGTGCCATCAGTGAGCGGCGGTCTCCTTTTATGAACACTGAAGCTTTCTTT
TRBV27	TRBJ2-2	-	many	CASTREDNTGELFF	TGTGCCAGCACAAGGGAAGACAACACCGGGGAGCTGTTTTTT
TRBV6-2/TRBV6-3	TRBJ2-2	-	-	CASRAGGAGELFF	TGTGCCAGCAGAGCTGGAGGAGCCGGAGAGCTGTTTTTT
TRBV28	TRBJ2-7	TRBD2	many	CASIPGGGGTSGREQYF	TGTGCCAGCATCCCAGGGGGTGGGGGGACTAGCGGGCGCGAGCAGTACTTC
TRBV7-3	TRBJ1-1	TRBD1	few	CASSSSGGAGTEAFF	TGTGCCAGCAGCTCTTCAGGGGGCGCGGGCACTGAAGCTTTCTTT
TRBV20-1	TRBJ1-2	TRBD1	many	CTSHSRGRNYGYTF	TGCACTAGCCACTCCAGGGGGCGCAACTATGGCTACACCTTC
TRBV29-1	TRBJ1-1	-	-	CSVEGTPRGNTEAFF	TGCAGCGTTGAAGGGACCCCGAGGGGGAACACTGAAGCTTTCTTT
TRBV20-1	TRBJ2-7	-	many	CSASGNDYEQYF	TGCAGTGCTAGCGGGAATGACTACGAGCAGTACTTC
TRBV9	TRBJ2-4	TRBD2	-	CASSVGASGRGDIQYF	TGTGCCAGCAGCGTAGGGGCTAGCGGGAGGGGGGACATTCAGTACTTC
TRBV25-1	TRBJ1-1	-	many	CASRVNTEAFF	TGTGCCAGCAGGGTGAACACTGAAGCTTTCTTT
TRBV11-2	TRBJ2-5	-	many	CASSLGGELGETQYF	TGTGCCAGCAGCTTAGGAGGGGAGTTGGGAGAGACCCAGTACTTC
TRBV24-1	TRBJ2-5	TRBD2	many	CATSDPGLAGVARETQYF	TGTGCCACCAGTGACCCGGGACTAGCGGGAGTGGCCCGAGAGACCCAGTACTTC
TRBV5-1	TRBJ2-7	-	once	CASSLSGSNYEQYF	TGCGCCAGCAGCTTGTCAGGTTCAAACTACGAGCAGTACTTC
TRBV7-2	TRBJ1-5	-	many	CASSVNGPNQPQHF	TGTGCCAGCAGCGTGAACGGGCCAAATCAGCCCCAGCATTTT
TRBV12-3/TRBV12-4	TRBJ2-2	TRBD2	-	CASRNSGSNPTGELFF	TGTGCCAGCAGAAATAGCGGGAGTAATCCCACCGGGGAGCTGTTTTTT